This TCR beta chain was captured in a study of neurological immune-mediated disorders. 5'RACE with 10-nucleotide random UMIs produced the cDNA. The yield of each sequencing run was over 160 million TCR-beta sequences from 15-18 subjects. MiXCR was run by TCRdb on the 5' RACE reads, yielding one entry per CDR3 protein. The sample records tens of thousands of distinct CDR3 sequences, about a quarter being singletons. V shed 6 bases and J shed 10 bases, with 15 bases lying between them. The CDR3 runs 12 residues. Germline loops: CDR1 LNHDA, CDR2 SQIVND (reference sequence). The group of healthy controls was made up of people who were blood bank volunteers in Maryland, USA. Unsorted libraries were prepared from 2 million PBMCs held at -80 C.

Sequencing used PBMCs. This chain links TRBV19 with TRBJ1-1; the D is unclear. The sequence was collected from a woman aged 65 to 85 in good health. CDR3 sequence: CASSPRAERAFF. Here the CDR3 DNA reads TGTGCCAGTAGCCCCCGGGCGGAAAGAGCTTTCTTT. Looking up the rest from reference TRBV19 and TRBJ1-1 gives the full variable domain: DGGITQSPKYLFRKEGQNVTLSCEQNLNHDAMYWYRQDPGQGLRLIYYSQIVNDFQKGDIAEGYSVSREKKESFPLTVTSAQKNPTAFYLCASSPRAERAFFGQGTRLTVV.